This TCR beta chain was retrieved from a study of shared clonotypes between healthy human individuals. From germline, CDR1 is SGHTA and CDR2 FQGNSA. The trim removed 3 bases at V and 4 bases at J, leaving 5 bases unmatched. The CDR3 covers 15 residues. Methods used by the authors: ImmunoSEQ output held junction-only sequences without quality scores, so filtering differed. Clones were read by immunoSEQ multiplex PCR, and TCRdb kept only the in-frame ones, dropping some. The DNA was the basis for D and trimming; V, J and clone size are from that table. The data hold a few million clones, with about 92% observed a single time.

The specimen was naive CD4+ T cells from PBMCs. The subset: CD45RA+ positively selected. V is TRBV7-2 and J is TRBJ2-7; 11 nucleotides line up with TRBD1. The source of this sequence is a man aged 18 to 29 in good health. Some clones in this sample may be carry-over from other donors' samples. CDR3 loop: CASSFLGQGAYEQYF. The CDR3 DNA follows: TGTGCCAGCAGCTTCTTAGGACAGGGGGCTTACGAGCAGTACTTC.